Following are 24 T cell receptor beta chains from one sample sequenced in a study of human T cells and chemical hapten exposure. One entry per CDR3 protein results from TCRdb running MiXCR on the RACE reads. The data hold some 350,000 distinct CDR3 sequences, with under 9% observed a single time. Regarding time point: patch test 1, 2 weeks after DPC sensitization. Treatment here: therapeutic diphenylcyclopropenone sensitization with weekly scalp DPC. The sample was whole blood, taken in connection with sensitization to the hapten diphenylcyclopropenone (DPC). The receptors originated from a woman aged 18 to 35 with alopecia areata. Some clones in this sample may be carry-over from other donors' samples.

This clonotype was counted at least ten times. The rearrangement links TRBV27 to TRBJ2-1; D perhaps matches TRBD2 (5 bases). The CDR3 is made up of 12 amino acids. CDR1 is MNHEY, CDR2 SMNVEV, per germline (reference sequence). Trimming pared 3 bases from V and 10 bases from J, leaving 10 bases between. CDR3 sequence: CASSFGQREQFF. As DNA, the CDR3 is TGTGCCAGCAGTTTCGGGCAGCGGGAGCAGTTCTTC.

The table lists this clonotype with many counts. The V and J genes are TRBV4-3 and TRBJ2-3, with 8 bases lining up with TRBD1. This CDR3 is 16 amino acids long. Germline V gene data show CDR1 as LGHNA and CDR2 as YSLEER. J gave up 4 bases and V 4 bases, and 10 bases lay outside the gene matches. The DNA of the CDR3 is TGCGCCAGCAGCCCCAATCTCGGACAGGGCGCAGATACGCAGTATTTT. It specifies CASSPNLGQGADTQYF.

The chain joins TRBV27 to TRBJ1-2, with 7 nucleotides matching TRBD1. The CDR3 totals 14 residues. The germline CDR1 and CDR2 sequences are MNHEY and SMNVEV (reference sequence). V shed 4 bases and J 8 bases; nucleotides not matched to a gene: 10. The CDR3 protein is CASSSGQAPFGYTF. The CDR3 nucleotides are TGTGCCAGCAGTTCCGGACAGGCCCCATTCGGCTACACCTTC.

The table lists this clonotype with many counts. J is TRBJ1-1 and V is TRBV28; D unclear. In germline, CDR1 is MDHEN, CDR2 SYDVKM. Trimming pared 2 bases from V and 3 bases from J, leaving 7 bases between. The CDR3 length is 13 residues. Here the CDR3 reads CASSLLGDTEAFF. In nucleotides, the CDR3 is TGTGCCAGCAGTTTACTGGGAGACACTGAAGCTTTCTTT.

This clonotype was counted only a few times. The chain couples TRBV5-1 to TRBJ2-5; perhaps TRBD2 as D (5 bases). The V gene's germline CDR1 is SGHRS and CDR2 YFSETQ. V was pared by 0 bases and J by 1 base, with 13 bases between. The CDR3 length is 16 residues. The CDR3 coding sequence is TGCGCCAGCAGCTTGGCCGGGGTCGCACTCCAAGAGACCCAGTACTTC. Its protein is CASSLAGVALQETQYF.

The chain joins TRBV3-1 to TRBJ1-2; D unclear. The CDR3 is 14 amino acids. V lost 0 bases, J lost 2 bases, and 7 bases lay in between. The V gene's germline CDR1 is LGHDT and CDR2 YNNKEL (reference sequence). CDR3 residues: CASSQDQKNYGYTF. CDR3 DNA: TGTGCCAGCAGCCAAGATCAGAAGAACTATGGCTACACCTTC.

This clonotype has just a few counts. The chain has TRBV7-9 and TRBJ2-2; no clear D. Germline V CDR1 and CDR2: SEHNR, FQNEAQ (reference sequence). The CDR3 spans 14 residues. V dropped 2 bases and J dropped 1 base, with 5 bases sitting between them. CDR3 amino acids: CASSLRQNTGELFF. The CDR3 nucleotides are TGTGCCAGCAGCTTAAGACAGAACACCGGGGAGCTGTTTTTT.

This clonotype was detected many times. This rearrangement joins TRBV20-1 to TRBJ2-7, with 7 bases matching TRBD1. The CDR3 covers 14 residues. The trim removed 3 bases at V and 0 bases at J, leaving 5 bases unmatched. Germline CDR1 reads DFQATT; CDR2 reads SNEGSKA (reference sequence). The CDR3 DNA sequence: TGCAGTGCTAGTGGCAGGGGGAGCTCCTACGAGCAGTACTTC. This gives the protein CSASGRGSSYEQYF.

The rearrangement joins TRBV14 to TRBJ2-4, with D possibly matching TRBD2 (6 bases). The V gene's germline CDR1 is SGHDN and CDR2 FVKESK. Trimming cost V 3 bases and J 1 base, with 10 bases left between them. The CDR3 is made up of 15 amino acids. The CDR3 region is CASSHSRGAKNIQYF. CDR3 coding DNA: TGTGCCAGCAGCCATAGCCGGGGGGCCAAAAACATTCAGTACTTC.

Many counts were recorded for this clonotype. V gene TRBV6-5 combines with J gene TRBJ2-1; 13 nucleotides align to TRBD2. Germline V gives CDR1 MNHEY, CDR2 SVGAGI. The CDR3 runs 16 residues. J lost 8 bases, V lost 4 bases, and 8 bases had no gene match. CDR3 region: CASSSTSGGPFYEQFF. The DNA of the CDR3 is TGTGCCAGCAGTTCGACTAGCGGGGGGCCCTTCTATGAGCAGTTCTTC.

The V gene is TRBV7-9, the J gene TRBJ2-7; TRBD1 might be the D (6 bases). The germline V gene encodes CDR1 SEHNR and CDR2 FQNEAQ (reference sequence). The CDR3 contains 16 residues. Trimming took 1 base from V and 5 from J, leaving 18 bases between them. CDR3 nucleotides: TGTGCCAGCAGCTTAGGCTCGAGAAGAGGGGGTGACGAGCAGTACTTC. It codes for CASSLGSRRGGDEQYF.

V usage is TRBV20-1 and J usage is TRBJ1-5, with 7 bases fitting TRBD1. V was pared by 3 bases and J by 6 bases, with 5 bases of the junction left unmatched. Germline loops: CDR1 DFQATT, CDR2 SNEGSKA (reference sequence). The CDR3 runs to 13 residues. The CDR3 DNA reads TGCAGTGCTAGTAGGGACAGCTCTCAGCCCCAGCATTTT. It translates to CSASRDSSQPQHF.

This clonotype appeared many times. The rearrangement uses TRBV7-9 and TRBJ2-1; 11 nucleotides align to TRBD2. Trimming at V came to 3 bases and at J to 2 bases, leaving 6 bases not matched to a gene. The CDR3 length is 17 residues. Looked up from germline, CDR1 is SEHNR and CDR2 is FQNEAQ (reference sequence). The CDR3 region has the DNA TGTGCCAGCAGCTTTCCGACTAGCGGGGCCGCCTACAATGAGCAGTTCTTC. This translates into CASSFPTSGAAYNEQFF.

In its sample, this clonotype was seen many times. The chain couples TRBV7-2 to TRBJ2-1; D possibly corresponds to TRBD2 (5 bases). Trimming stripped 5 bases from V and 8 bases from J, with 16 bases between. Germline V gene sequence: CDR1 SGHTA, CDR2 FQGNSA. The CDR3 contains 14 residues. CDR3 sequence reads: CASSPGITYDEQFF. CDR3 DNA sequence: TGTGCCAGCAGCCCCGGGATTACCTATGATGAGCAGTTCTTC.

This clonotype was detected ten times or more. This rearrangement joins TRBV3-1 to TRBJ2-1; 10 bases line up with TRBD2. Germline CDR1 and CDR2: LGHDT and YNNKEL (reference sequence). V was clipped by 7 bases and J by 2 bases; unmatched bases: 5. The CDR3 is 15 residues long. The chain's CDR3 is CASITGTSAYNEQFF. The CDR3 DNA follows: TGTGCCAGCATAACCGGGACTAGCGCCTACAATGAGCAGTTCTTC.

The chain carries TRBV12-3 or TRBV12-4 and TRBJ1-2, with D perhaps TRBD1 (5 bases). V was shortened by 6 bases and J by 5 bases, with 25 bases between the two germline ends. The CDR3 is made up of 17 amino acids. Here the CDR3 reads CASRLDLGWERTYGYTF. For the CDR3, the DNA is TGTGCCAGCAGACTGGATCTGGGGTGGGAAAGGACATATGGCTACACCTTC.

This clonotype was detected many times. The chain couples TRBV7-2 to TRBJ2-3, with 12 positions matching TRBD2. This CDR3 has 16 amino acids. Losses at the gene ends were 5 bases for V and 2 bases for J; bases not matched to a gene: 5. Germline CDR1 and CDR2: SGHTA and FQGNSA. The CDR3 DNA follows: TGTGCCAGCAGCCGACTAGCGGGGGCGCTCACAGATACGCAGTATTTT. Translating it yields CASSRLAGALTDTQYF. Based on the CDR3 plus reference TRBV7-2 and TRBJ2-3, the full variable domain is GAGVSQSPSNKVTEKGKDVELRCDPISGHTALYWYRQSLGQGLEFLIYFQGNSAPDKSGLPSDRFSAERTGGSVSTLTIQRTQQEDSAVYLCASSRLAGALTDTQYFGPGTRLTVL.

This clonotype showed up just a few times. DNA of the CDR3: TGCGCCAGCAGTCTTCGTGACACCAATGAAAAACTGTTTTTT. This gives the protein CASSLRDTNEKLFF. The V and J genes are TRBV5-1 and TRBJ1-4; D remains ambiguous. Trimming shortened V by 5 bases and J by 5 bases, and 13 bases separated the two germline ends. The CDR3 totals 14 residues. CDR1 is SGHRS, CDR2 YFSETQ, per germline. Full variable domain (outside the CDR3, taken from reference TRBV5-1 and TRBJ1-4): KAGVTQTPRYLIKTRGQQVTLSCSPISGHRSVSWYQQTPGQGLQFLFEYFSETQRNKGNFPGRFSGRQFSNSRSEMNVSTLELGDSALYLCASSLRDTNEKLFFGSGTQLSVL.

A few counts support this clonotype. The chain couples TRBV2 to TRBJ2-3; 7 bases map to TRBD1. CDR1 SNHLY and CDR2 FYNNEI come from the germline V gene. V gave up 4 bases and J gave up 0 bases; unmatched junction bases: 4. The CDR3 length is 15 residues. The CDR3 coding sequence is TGTGCCAGCAGTGGGGACAGCGCTAGCACAGATACGCAGTATTTT. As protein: CASSGDSASTDTQYF.

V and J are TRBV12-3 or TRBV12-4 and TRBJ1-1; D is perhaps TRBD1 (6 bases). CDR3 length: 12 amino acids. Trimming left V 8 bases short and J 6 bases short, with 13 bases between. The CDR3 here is CASLGGAPEAFF. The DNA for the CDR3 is TGTGCCAGCCTAGGGGGGGCCCCTGAAGCTTTCTTT.

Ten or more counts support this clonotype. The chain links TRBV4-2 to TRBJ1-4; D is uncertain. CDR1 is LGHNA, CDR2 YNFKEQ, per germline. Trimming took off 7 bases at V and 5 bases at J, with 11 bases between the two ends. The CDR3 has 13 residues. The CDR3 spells CASTLGGNEKLFF. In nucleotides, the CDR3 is TGTGCCAGCACCCTTGGAGGCAATGAAAAACTGTTTTTT.

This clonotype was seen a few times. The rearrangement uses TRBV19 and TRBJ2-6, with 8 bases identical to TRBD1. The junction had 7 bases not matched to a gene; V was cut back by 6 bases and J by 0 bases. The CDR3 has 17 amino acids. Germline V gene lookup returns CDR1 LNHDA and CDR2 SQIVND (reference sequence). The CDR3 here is CASSPTDRGSGANVLTF. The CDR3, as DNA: TGTGCCAGTAGCCCTACAGACAGGGGCTCTGGGGCCAACGTCCTGACTTTC. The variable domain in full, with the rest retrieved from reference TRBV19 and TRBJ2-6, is DGGITQSPKYLFRKEGQNVTLSCEQNLNHDAMYWYRQDPGQGLRLIYYSQIVNDFQKGDIAEGYSVSREKKESFPLTVTSAQKNPTAFYLCASSPTDRGSGANVLTFGAGSRLTVL.

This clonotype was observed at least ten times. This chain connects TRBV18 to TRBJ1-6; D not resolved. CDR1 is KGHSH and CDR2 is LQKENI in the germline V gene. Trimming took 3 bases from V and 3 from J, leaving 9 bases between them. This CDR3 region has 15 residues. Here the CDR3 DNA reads TGTGCCAGCTCACCGTCGACGGACTATAATTCACCCCTCCACTTT. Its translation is CASSPSTDYNSPLHF.

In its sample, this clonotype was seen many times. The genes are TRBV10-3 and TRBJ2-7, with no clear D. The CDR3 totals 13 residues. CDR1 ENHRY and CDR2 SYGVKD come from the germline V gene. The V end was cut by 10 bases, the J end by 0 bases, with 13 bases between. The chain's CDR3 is CATLRDSSYEQYF. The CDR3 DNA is TGTGCCACCCTTAGGGATAGCTCCTACGAGCAGTACTTC.